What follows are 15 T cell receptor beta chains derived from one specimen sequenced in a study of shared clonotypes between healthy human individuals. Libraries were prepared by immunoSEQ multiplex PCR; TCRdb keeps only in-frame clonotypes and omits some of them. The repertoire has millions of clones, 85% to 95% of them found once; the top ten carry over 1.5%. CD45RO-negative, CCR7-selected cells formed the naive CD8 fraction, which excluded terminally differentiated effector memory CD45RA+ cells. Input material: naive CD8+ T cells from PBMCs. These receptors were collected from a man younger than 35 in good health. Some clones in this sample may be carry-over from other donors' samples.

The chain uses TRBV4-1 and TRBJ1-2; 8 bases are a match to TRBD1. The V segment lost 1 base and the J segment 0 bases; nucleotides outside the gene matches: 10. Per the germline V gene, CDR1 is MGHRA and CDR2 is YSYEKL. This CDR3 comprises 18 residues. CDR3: CASSQARQGAVANYGYTF. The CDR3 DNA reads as TGCGCCAGCAGCCAAGCCCGGCAGGGGGCAGTTGCTAACTATGGCTACACCTTC.

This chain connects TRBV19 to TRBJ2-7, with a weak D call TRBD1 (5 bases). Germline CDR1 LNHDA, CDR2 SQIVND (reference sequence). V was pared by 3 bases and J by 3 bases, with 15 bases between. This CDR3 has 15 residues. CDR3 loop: CASSIRPGLGYEQYF. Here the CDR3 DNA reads TGTGCCAGTAGTATCCGCCCAGGGTTGGGCTACGAGCAGTACTTC.

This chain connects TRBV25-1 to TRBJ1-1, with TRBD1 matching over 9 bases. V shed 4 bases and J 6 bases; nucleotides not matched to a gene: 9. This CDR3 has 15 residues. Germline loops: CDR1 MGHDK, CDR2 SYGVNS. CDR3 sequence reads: CASSGKGTGRPEAFF. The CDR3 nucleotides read TGTGCCAGCAGTGGAAAAGGGACAGGGAGGCCTGAAGCTTTCTTT.

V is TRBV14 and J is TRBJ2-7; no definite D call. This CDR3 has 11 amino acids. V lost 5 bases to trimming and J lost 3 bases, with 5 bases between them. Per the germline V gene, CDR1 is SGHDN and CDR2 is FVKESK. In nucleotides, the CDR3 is TGTGCCAGCAGCTCCAGCTACGAGCAGTACTTC. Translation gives CASSSSYEQYF.

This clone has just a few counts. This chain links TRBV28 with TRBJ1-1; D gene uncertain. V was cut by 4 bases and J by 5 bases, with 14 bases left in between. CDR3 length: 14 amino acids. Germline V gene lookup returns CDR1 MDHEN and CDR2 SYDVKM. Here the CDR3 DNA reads TGTGCCAGCAGTTCCTGGACCCCGAGGACTGAAGCTTTCTTT. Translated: CASSSWTPRTEAFF.

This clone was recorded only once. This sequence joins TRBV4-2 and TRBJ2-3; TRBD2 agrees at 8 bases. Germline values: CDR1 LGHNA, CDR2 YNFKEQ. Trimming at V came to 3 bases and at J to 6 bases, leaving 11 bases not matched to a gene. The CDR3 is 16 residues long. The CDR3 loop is CASSHPAGAGEDTQYF. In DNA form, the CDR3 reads TGTGCCAGCAGCCATCCAGCGGGGGCCGGCGAGGATACGCAGTATTTT.

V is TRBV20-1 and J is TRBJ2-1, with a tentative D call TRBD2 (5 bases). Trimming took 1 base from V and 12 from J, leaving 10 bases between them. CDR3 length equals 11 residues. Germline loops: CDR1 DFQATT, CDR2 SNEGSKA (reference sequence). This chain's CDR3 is CSARAGSWQFF. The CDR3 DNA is TGCAGTGCTAGAGCGGGAAGCTGGCAGTTCTTC.

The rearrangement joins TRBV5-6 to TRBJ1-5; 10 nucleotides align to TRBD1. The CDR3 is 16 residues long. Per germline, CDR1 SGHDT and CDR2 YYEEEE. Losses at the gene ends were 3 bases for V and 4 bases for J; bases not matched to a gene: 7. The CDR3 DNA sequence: TGTGCCAGCAGCTATACCGGGACAGGGGCGAATCAGCCCCAGCATTTT. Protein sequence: CASSYTGTGANQPQHF.

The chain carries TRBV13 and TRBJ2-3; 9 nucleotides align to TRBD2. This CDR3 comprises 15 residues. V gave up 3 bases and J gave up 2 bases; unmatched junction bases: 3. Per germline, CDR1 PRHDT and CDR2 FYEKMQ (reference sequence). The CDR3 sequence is CASSLGGRATDTQYF. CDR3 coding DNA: TGTGCCAGCAGCTTGGGCGGGAGGGCCACAGATACGCAGTATTTT. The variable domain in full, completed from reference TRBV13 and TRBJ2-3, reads AAGVIQSPRHLIKEKRETATLKCYPIPRHDTVYWYQQGPGQDPQFLISFYEKMQSDKGSIPDRFSAQQFSDYHSELNMSSLELGDSALYFCASSLGGRATDTQYFGPGTRLTVL.

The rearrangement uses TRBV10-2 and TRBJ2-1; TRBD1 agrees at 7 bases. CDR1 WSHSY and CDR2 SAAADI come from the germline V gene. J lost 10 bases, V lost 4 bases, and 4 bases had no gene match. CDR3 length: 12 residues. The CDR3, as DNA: TGCGCCAGCAGTGGGCGGACAGGCGAGCAGTTCTTC. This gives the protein CASSGRTGEQFF.

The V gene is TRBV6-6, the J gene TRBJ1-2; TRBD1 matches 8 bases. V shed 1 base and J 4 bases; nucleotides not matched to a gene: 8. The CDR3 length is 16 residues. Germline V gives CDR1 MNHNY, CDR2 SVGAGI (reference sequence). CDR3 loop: CASSYYSVDRAYGYTF. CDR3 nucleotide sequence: TGTGCCAGCAGTTACTACTCCGTGGACAGGGCCTATGGCTACACCTTC.

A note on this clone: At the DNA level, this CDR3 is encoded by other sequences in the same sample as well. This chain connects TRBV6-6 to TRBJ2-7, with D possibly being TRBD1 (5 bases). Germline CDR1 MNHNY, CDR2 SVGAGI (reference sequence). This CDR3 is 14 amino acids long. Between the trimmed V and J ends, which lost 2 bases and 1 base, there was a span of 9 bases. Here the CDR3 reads CASSYGARSYEQYF. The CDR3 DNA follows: TGTGCCAGCAGTTACGGGGCCAGATCCTACGAGCAGTACTTC.

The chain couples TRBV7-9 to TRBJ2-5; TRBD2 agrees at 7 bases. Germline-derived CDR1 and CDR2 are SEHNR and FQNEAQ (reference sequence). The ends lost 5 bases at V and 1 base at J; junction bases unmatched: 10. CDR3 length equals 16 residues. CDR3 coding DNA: TGTGCCAGCAGCGAGAGGACAAGCGGGGCCCAAGAGACCCAGTACTTC. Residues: CASSERTSGAQETQYF.

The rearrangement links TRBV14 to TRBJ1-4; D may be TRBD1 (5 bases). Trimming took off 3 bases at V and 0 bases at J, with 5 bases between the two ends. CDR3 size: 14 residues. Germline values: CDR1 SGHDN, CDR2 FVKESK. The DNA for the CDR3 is TGTGCCAGCAGCCAGGGGGCAACTAATGAAAAACTGTTTTTT. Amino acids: CASSQGATNEKLFF.

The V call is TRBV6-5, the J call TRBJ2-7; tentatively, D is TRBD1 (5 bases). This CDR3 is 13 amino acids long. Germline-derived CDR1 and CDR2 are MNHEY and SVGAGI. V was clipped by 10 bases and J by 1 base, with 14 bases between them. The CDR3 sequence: CATGLRGSYEQYF. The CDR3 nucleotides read TGTGCCACCGGATTAAGGGGATCCTACGAGCAGTACTTC.